A selection of T cell receptor beta chains follows, all from one sample in a study of blood T cells in healthy people across ages. One entry per CDR3 protein results from TCRdb running MiXCR on the 5' RACE reads. The sample includes 700,000 or so distinct CDR3 sequences, 22% of them seen just once. The sample was blood. The source is an older man in good health. Both conserved end residues are part of each CDR3. D genes are given only for firm matches. Clone size, where shown, is once, few, many, or a class for clones that have expanded.

TRBV29-1,TRBJ1-1,medium-sized,.,CSVDSGRVFTEAFF,TGCAGCGTTGACTCGGGGAGGGTTTTCACTGAAGCTTTCTTT
TRBV29-1,TRBJ2-3,few,.,CSVGTGTLDHGTQYF,TGCAGCGTTGGGACCGGGACTCTCGATCATGGTACGCAGTATTTT
TRBV12-3/TRBV12-4,TRBJ1-2,.,.,CASSPRQLNYGYTF,TGTGCCAGCAGTCCCCGCCAGCTTAACTATGGCTACACCTTC
TRBV6-5,TRBJ1-2,few,.,CASSTSGTGGYTF,TGTGCCAGCAGTACGTCCGGAACGGGGGGCTACACCTTC
TRBV2,TRBJ2-7,many,TRBD1,CASSEGTGFYEQYF,TGTGCCAGCAGTGAGGGGACAGGATTCTACGAGCAGTACTTC
TRBV18,TRBJ2-6,.,TRBD1,CASSSTGAGANVLTF,TGTGCCAGCTCATCAACAGGGGCTGGGGCCAACGTCCTGACTTTC
TRBV4-3,TRBJ1-2,few,.,CASSQDRSGRTIYGYTF,TGCGCCAGCAGCCAAGATCGGTCGGGGCGGACCATCTATGGCTACACCTTC
TRBV18,TRBJ2-7,.,.,CASSPTETSYEQYF,TGTGCCAGCTCACCAACAGAAACCTCCTACGAGCAGTACTTC
TRBV29-1,TRBJ1-2,many,.,CSVVSGLGYTF,TGCAGCGTTGTTTCAGGGCTTGGCTACACCTTC
TRBV6-5,TRBJ1-2,few,.,CASTRGGNGYTF,TGTGCCAGCACCCGGGGAGGGAATGGCTACACCTTC
TRBV12-3/TRBV12-4,TRBJ2-1,.,TRBD2,CAVPSGGSSEQFF,TGTGCAGTACCTTCGGGAGGTAGTAGTGAGCAGTTCTTC
TRBV27,TRBJ2-1,.,.,CASSWGRGNEQFF,TGTGCCAGCAGTTGGGGGCGGGGCAATGAGCAGTTCTTC
TRBV6-1,TRBJ2-3,few,.,CASSPTTETYTDTQYF,TGTGCCAGCAGTCCAACGACAGAGACCTACACAGATACGCAGTATTTT
TRBV5-4,TRBJ2-1,.,TRBD2,CASSPKLAGEGNEQFF,TGTGCCAGCAGCCCGAAACTAGCGGGAGAGGGCAATGAGCAGTTCTTC
TRBV6-6,TRBJ2-4,few,.,CASSLLDNLAKNIQYF,TGTGCCAGCAGCCTCCTGGACAACCTAGCCAAAAACATTCAGTACTTC
TRBV12-3/TRBV12-4,TRBJ2-7,.,.,CASSLVATTNEQYF,TGTGCCAGCAGTTTAGTAGCAACGACCAACGAGCAGTACTTC
TRBV3-1,TRBJ1-2,.,.,CASSQGLLPAGYTF,TGTGCCAGCAGCCAAGGGCTACTCCCGGCGGGCTACACCTTC
TRBV24-1,TRBJ2-3,.,TRBD2,CATSELGLAGHTQYF,TGTGCCACCAGTGAGCTCGGACTAGCGGGGCATACGCAGTATTTT
TRBV12-3/TRBV12-4,TRBJ2-3,.,.,CASSPREGRPSTDTQYF,TGTGCCAGCAGTCCCCGAGAGGGACGACCTAGCACAGATACGCAGTATTTT
TRBV12-3/TRBV12-4,TRBJ2-1,few,.,CASSLAGPSLSYEQFF,TGTGCCAGCAGTTTAGCGGGGCCTAGCTTGTCCTATGAGCAGTTCTTC
TRBV5-4,TRBJ2-4,.,TRBD2,CASSAYSGTKNIQYF,TGTGCCAGCAGCGCATATAGCGGGACCAAAAACATTCAGTACTTC
TRBV6-5,TRBJ1-2,.,TRBD1,CASRRGGQGDGYTF,TGTGCCAGCAGGCGCGGGGGACAGGGTGATGGCTACACCTTC
TRBV6-2/TRBV6-3,TRBJ1-1,.,.,CASSYWASSQNTEAFF,TGTGCCAGCAGTTACTGGGCTAGCAGTCAGAACACTGAAGCTTTCTTT
TRBV12-3/TRBV12-4,TRBJ2-1,few,.,CASRPEVHEQFF,TGTGCCAGCAGACCGGAGGTGCATGAGCAGTTCTTC
TRBV12-3/TRBV12-4,TRBJ2-1,many,.,CASSFFSYNEQFF,TGTGCCAGCAGTTTTTTTAGTTACAATGAGCAGTTCTTC
TRBV12-3/TRBV12-4,TRBJ1-3,.,.,CASSPGLGLSGNTIYF,TGTGCCAGCAGCCCGGGGCTAGGGCTCTCTGGAAACACCATATATTTT
TRBV5-1,TRBJ2-1,many,TRBD1,CASSLRDRGHEQFF,TGCGCCAGCAGCCTCCGGGACAGGGGGCATGAGCAGTTCTTC
TRBV2,TRBJ2-5,few,.,CASIGPTGTQETQYF,TGTGCCAGCATCGGACCGACGGGGACACAAGAGACCCAGTACTTC
TRBV20-1,TRBJ2-5,.,TRBD2,CSANRGTSGRPGETQYF,TGCAGTGCTAATCGGGGAACTAGCGGGAGGCCGGGGGAGACCCAGTACTTC
TRBV10-3,TRBJ2-1,.,.,CATRTASNNEQFF,TGTGCCACCCGGACTGCCTCTAACAATGAGCAGTTCTTC
TRBV19,TRBJ1-2,.,.,CASSIDGNYGYTF,TGTGCCAGTAGTATAGACGGGAACTATGGCTACACCTTC
TRBV5-1,TRBJ2-3,few,.,CASSLAGFSSTDTQYF,TGCGCCAGCAGCTTGGCGGGTTTTAGTAGCACAGATACGCAGTATTTT
TRBV5-1,TRBJ2-3,few,.,CASSLDWVQYF,TGCGCCAGCAGCTTGGACTGGGTTCAGTATTTT
TRBV5-1,TRBJ2-1,few,.,CASSLGVGTRRVDEQFF,TGCGCCAGCAGCTTGGGGGTAGGGACCAGACGCGTCGATGAGCAGTTCTTC
TRBV28,TRBJ1-5,.,.,CASNVKGRGLPQHF,TGTGCCAGCAACGTGAAGGGGCGAGGATTGCCCCAGCATTTT
TRBV7-9,TRBJ2-7,.,.,CASSYRTDPYEQYF,TGTGCCAGCAGCTACCGGACAGATCCCTACGAGCAGTACTTC
TRBV11-2,TRBJ2-5,.,.,CASSLRGSGFEETQYF,TGTGCCAGCTCCCTTAGAGGTTCAGGGTTCGAAGAGACCCAGTACTTC
TRBV12-3/TRBV12-4,TRBJ2-1,few,TRBD2,CASSSTLAGIEQFF,TGTGCCAGCAGTTCGACACTAGCGGGTATTGAGCAGTTCTTC
TRBV11-1,TRBJ2-3,few,.,CASSPQGGTSTDTQYF,TGTGCCAGCAGCCCTCAGGGGGGGACTAGCACAGATACGCAGTATTTT
TRBV25-1,TRBJ2-1,.,.,CASRNDSTNNEQFF,TGTGCCAGCAGAAACGACAGCACAAACAATGAGCAGTTCTTC
TRBV5-6,TRBJ1-1,few,TRBD1,CASSIRGLENTEAFF,TGTGCCAGCAGCATCAGGGGGCTGGAGAACACTGAAGCTTTCTTT
TRBV15,TRBJ1-4,many,.,CATSRYPGDGEKLFF,TGTGCCACCAGCAGATACCCAGGGGATGGTGAAAAACTGTTTTTT
TRBV7-9,TRBJ1-1,few,.,CASSLDQGSEAFF,TGTGCCAGCAGCTTAGATCAGGGCTCTGAAGCTTTCTTT
TRBV29-1,TRBJ2-1,.,TRBD2,CSVRLAAYNEQFF,TGCAGCGTGAGACTAGCGGCTTACAATGAGCAGTTCTTC
TRBV7-2,TRBJ2-5,.,TRBD2,CASSSQRGGQETQYF,TGTGCCAGCAGCTCACAGCGGGGGGGCCAAGAGACCCAGTACTTC